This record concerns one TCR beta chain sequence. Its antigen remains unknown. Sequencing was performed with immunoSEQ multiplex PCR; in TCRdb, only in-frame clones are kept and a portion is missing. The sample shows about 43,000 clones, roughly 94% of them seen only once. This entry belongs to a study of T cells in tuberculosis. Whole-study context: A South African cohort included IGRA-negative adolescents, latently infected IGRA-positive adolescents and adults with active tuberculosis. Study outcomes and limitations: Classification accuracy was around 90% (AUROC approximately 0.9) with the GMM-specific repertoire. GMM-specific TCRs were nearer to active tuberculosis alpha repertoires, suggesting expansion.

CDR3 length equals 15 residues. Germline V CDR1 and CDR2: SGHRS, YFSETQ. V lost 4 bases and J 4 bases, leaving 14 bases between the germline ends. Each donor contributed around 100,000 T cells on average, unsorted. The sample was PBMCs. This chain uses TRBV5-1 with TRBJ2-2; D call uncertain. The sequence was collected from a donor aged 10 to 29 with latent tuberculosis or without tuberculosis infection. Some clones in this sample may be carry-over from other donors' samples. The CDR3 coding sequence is TGCGCCAGCAGCCCTTACCGATCTACCACCGGGGAGCTGTTTTTT. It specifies CASSPYRSTTGELFF.